The 22 T cell receptor beta chains listed next were all sequenced from one sample in a study of control samples from healthy donors and cancer patients. Some clones are missing from TCRdb's copy, which holds only in-frame ones; the method was immunoSEQ multiplex PCR. The sample lists over 50,000 clones; roughly 80% were seen once. The sample taken for sequencing was blood. The source is a man between 65 and 85 years old in good health.

Only a few counts were recorded for this clone. This rearrangement joins TRBV5-1 to TRBJ2-5, with D perhaps matching TRBD1 (5 bases). This CDR3 region has 13 residues. Germline CDR1 and CDR2: SGHRS and YFSETQ. V lost 7 bases and J 3 bases, leaving 13 bases between the germline ends. CDR3 sequence reads: CASLGDNEETQYF. In DNA, the CDR3 is TGCGCCAGCCTAGGGGATAACGAAGAGACCCAGTACTTC.

V gene TRBV6-2 or TRBV6-3 combines with J gene TRBJ2-3; 10 bases are a match to TRBD2. The CDR3 consists of 21 residues. Germline V gives CDR1 MNHEY, CDR2 SVGEGT. Trimming removed 0 bases from V and 2 bases from J; junction bases left unmatched: 17. CDR3 loop: CASSYSTRASGGAAYTDTQYF. In DNA form, the CDR3 reads TGTGCCAGCAGTTACTCGACGCGAGCGAGCGGGGGGGCCGCCTACACAGATACGCAGTATTTT.

About this clone: Other DNA sequences from this sample encode an identical CDR3 as well. This rearrangement joins TRBV6-5 to TRBJ1-1; 7 bases are shared with TRBD1. The CDR3 is 12 amino acids. The V and J ends lost 8 bases and 4 bases, in that order; junction bases with no gene match: 4. Germline V gives CDR1 MNHEY, CDR2 SVGAGI. The CDR3 sequence is CASSTGFTEAFF. The CDR3 nucleotides read TGTGCCAGCTCGACAGGGTTCACTGAAGCTTTCTTT.

The chain uses TRBV6-5 and TRBJ1-2; D remains ambiguous. CDR1 and CDR2 from the germline V gene are MNHEY and SVGAGI. Trimming left V 10 bases short and J 0 bases short, with 15 bases between. The CDR3 runs to 14 residues. CDR3 protein: CATKTFPSNYGYTF. As DNA, the CDR3 is TGTGCCACCAAAACATTCCCCTCTAACTATGGCTACACCTTC.

This clone turned up a few times. The chain's CDR3 is CASSFVWGALDGYTF. The CDR3 DNA is TGTGCCAGCAGCTTCGTTTGGGGAGCATTGGATGGCTACACCTTC. The chain combines TRBV5-4 with TRBJ1-2; D remains ambiguous. This CDR3 has 15 residues. V lost 2 bases and J 6 bases, leaving 17 bases between the germline ends. CDR1 SGHNT and CDR2 YYREEE come from the germline V gene (reference sequence).

This chain connects TRBV19 to TRBJ1-6, with TRBD1 matching 7 bases. V lost 10 bases, J lost 4 bases, and 10 bases stayed unmatched. CDR3 length: 15 amino acids. The germline V gene has CDR1 LNHDA and CDR2 SQIVND (reference sequence). Here the CDR3 DNA reads TGTGCCACTCAACGACAGGGAGGTTATAATTCACCCCTCCACTTT. Translating gives CATQRQGGYNSPLHF.

CDR3 sequence: CASSLAGTGIDNEQFF. Written as DNA, the CDR3 is TGTGCCAGCAGCTTAGCCGGGACAGGTATTGACAATGAGCAGTTCTTC. J is TRBJ2-1 and V is TRBV7-8, with 8 bases lining up with TRBD1. The V segment lost 0 bases and the J segment 5 bases; nucleotides outside the gene matches: 6. The CDR3 is made up of 16 amino acids. CDR1 and CDR2 from the germline V gene are SGHVS and FQNEAQ.

CDR3 bases: TGTGCCAGCAGTAGCTGGATCTCCTACGAGCAGTACTTC. This translates into CASSSWISYEQYF. The chain recombines TRBV6-5 with TRBJ2-7; D not resolved. This CDR3 spans 13 amino acids. The germline V and J ends were trimmed by 5 bases and 0 bases, with 8 bases remaining between them. CDR1 is MNHEY and CDR2 is SVGAGI in the germline V gene.

The CDR3 here is CAWSSFGDIQYF. In DNA form, the CDR3 reads TGTGCCTGGAGTTCCTTTGGGGACATTCAGTACTTC. V gene TRBV30 combines with J gene TRBJ2-4; D is unresolved. V was shortened by 2 bases and J by 8 bases, with 10 bases between the two germline ends. CDR3 length equals 12 residues. Per the germline V gene, CDR1 is GTSNPN and CDR2 is SVGIG (reference sequence).

The chain links TRBV11-2 to TRBJ2-1, with TRBD2 matching over 8 bases. Germline-derived CDR1 and CDR2 are SGHAT and FQNNGV. The CDR3 is 16 amino acids. J lost 12 bases, V lost 5 bases, and 18 bases had no gene match. The CDR3 loop reads CASSPNSGEGTMRQFF. DNA of the CDR3: TGTGCCAGCAGCCCCAATAGCGGGGAAGGTACAATGAGGCAGTTCTTC.

This rearrangement joins TRBV24-1 to TRBJ2-2; TRBD2 matches 11 bases. The V gene's germline CDR1 is KGHDR and CDR2 SFDVKD. V was clipped by 4 bases and J by 5 bases; unmatched bases: 8. The CDR3 has 17 amino acids. DNA of the CDR3: TGTGCCACCAGTGAGGGGACTAGCGGTCTAAGGACCGGGGAGCTGTTTTTT. As protein: CATSEGTSGLRTGELFF.

This chain joins TRBV28 and TRBJ2-1, with D perhaps matching TRBD1 (5 bases). This CDR3 is built from 14 residues. V was trimmed by 7 bases and J by 6 bases, leaving 16 bases between them. Germline V gene data show CDR1 as MDHEN and CDR2 as SYDVKM. The CDR3 sequence is CASNSPPGRNEQFF. The CDR3 DNA is TGTGCCAGCAATTCCCCCCCAGGGCGCAATGAGCAGTTCTTC.

The rearrangement joins TRBV7-9 to TRBJ1-1, with 10 bases lining up with TRBD1. This CDR3 is 18 amino acids long. The V and J ends lost 5 bases and 4 bases, in that order; junction bases with no gene match: 16. Looked up from germline, CDR1 is SEHNR and CDR2 is FQNEAQ (reference sequence). CDR3 sequence reads: CASSLPRDRGNILTEAFF. In nucleotides, the CDR3 is TGTGCCAGCAGCCTCCCCCGGGACAGGGGTAATATTCTCACTGAAGCTTTCTTT.

The chain recombines TRBV6-1 with TRBJ1-2; 9 bases are a match to TRBD1. Germline loops: CDR1 MNHNS, CDR2 SASEGT. Trimming took 2 bases from V and 4 from J; bases not matched to a gene: 17. This CDR3 has 19 amino acids. This chain's CDR3 is CASSETRTGQGTNTYGYTF. CDR3 coding DNA: TGTGCCAGCAGTGAAACCCGAACCGGACAGGGGACGAATACCTATGGCTACACCTTC.

This sequence joins TRBV28 and TRBJ2-7; 8 bases align to TRBD1. Germline V gives CDR1 MDHEN, CDR2 SYDVKM. CDR3 size: 13 residues. The junction had 7 bases not matched to a gene; V was cut back by 3 bases and J by 9 bases. The CDR3 sequence: CASSLDREDVQYF. The CDR3 DNA sequence: TGTGCCAGCAGTTTGGACAGGGAGGATGTGCAGTACTTC.

The chain is built from TRBV4-2 and TRBJ1-2; 7 bases align to TRBD1. This CDR3 spans 14 amino acids. Germline CDR1 and CDR2: LGHNA and YNFKEQ. V was clipped by 3 bases and J by 7 bases; unmatched bases: 8. This CDR3 is CASSQRREGAGYTF. CDR3 sequence (DNA): TGTGCCAGCAGCCAGCGAAGGGAGGGGGCTGGCTACACCTTC.

The rearrangement joins TRBV5-1 to TRBJ2-5; the match to TRBD2 covers 9 bases. The CDR3 is made up of 16 amino acids. Germline V gene data show CDR1 as SGHRS and CDR2 as YFSETQ. The ends lost 4 bases at V and 4 bases at J; junction bases unmatched: 11. The DNA of the CDR3 is TGCGCCAGCAGCCTCTGGACTAGCGCAGGTATAGAGACCCAGTACTTC. Translation gives CASSLWTSAGIETQYF. Full variable domain (remainder filled in from reference TRBV5-1 and TRBJ2-5): KAGVTQTPRYLIKTRGQQVTLSCSPISGHRSVSWYQQTPGQGLQFLFEYFSETQRNKGNFPGRFSGRQFSNSRSEMNVSTLELGDSALYLCASSLWTSAGIETQYFGPGTRLLVL.

The chain uses TRBV5-1 and TRBJ1-1; D is unresolved. CDR3 size: 12 residues. V was cut by 4 bases and J by 5 bases, with 9 bases left in between. Per the germline V gene, CDR1 is SGHRS and CDR2 is YFSETQ. The CDR3 coding sequence is TGCGCCAGCAGCAGTACCTTTACTGAAGCTTTCTTT. Its protein product is CASSSTFTEAFF.

The chain recombines TRBV9 with TRBJ1-3, with TRBD1 matching 8 bases. CDR3 size: 17 residues. The germline V gene encodes CDR1 SGDLS and CDR2 YYNGEE. V lost 1 base and J lost 10; bases outside the gene matches: 16. The CDR3 bases are TGTGCCAGCAGCGTATCATCCCCACAGGGGGTTGTAAGTACCATATATTTT. Translated, it gives CASSVSSPQGVVSTIYF.

Points on this clone: Sequence at one end of the junction differs from germline and may be a read error. The V gene is TRBV5-1, the J gene TRBJ1-1; D possibly corresponds to TRBD1 (5 bases). CDR3 length: 13 amino acids. The germline V gene encodes CDR1 SGHRS and CDR2 YFSETQ. The CDR3 coding sequence is TGCGCCAGCAGCCCGGGGGACGGCTCAAGCTGGGTCTTT. Translated: CASSPGDGSSWVF.

Here the CDR3 reads CASSPGGAVRNTEAFF. CDR3 sequence (DNA): TGCGCCAGCAGCCCTGGGGGGGCGGTAAGGAACACTGAAGCTTTCTTT. This rearrangement joins TRBV5-1 to TRBJ1-1, with D possibly matching TRBD1 (6 bases). This CDR3 region has 16 residues. Deletions cut 4 bases from V and 1 base from J, with 17 bases between. CDR1 SGHRS and CDR2 YFSETQ come from the germline V gene.

This clone came up once. The chain uses TRBV7-2 and TRBJ1-6; a possible D gene is TRBD1 (5 bases). The V gene's germline CDR1 is SGHTA and CDR2 FQGNSA. The CDR3 length is 13 residues. V was trimmed by 2 bases and J by 9 bases, leaving 8 bases between them. The CDR3 protein is CASSLNRGSPLHF. CDR3 bases: TGTGCCAGCAGCTTAAATAGGGGTTCACCCCTCCACTTT. The variable domain in full, with the rest retrieved from reference TRBV7-2 and TRBJ1-6, is GAGVSQSPSNKVTEKGKDVELRCDPISGHTALYWYRQSLGQGLEFLIYFQGNSAPDKSGLPSDRFSAERTGGSVSTLTIQRTQQEDSAVYLCASSLNRGSPLHFGNGTRLTVT.